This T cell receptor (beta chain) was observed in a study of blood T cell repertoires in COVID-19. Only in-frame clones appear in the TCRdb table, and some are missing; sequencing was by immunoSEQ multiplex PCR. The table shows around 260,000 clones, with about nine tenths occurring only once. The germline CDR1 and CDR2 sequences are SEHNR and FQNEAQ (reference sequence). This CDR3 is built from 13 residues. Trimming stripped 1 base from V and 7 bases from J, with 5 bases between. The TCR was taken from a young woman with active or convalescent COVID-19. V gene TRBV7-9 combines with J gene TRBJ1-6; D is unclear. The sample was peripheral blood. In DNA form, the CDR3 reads TGTGCCAGCAGCTTAGGTGTAAATTCACCCCTCCACTTT. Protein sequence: CASSLGVNSPLHF.